This T cell receptor beta chain was documented in a study of CD8+CD57+ T cells in acquired aplastic anemia. This clonotype was picked up a small number of times. Its antigen is unknown. The CDR3 sequence is 13 residues long. V was pared by 5 bases and J by 6 bases, with 4 bases of the junction left unmatched. Germline V lookup: CDR1 MNHEY, CDR2 SMNVEV (reference sequence). Genomic DNA constituted the template upon which TCR beta VDJ and CDR3 profiling was performed. One entry per CDR3 protein, called by TCRdb with MiXCR from the reads. The sample consists of 180,000 or so distinct CDR3 sequences, around 45% of them appearing once. Points from the study as a whole: Any difference that existed in CD8+ Simpson's diversity between patients and controls was not significant. The study identified roughly 29 CD8+ CDR3 sequences shared by patients and controls.

The receptor was derived from a human donor in good health. The chain carries TRBV27 and TRBJ2-1; 7 bases are shared with TRBD1. The specimen was sorted CD4+, CD8+, or CD8+CD57+ T cells (not recorded which) from PBMCs. The CDR3 sequence is CASSDTGVNEQFF. DNA of the CDR3: TGTGCCAGCAGTGATACAGGGGTCAATGAGCAGTTCTTC.